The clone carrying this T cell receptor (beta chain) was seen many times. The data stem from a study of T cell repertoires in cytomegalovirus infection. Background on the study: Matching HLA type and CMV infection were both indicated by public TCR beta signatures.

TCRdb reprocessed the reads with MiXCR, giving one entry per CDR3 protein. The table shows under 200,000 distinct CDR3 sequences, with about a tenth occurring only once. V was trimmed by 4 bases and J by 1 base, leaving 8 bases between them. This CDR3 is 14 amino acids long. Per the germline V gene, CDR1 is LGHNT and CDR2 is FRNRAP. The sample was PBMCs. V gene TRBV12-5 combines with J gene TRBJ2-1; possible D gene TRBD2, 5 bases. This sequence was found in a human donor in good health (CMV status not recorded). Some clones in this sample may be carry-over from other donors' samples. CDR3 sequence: CASGSGLSYNEQFF. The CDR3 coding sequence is TGTGCTAGTGGTTCCGGACTTTCCTACAATGAGCAGTTCTTC.